This T cell receptor (beta chain) was sequenced in a study of cytomegalovirus exposure and HLA in healthy donors. Findings and limits, study-wide: A list of approximately 150 TCR beta chains associated with cytomegalovirus was given.

About this clone itself: No antigen is known for it.

V lost 5 bases and J lost 2, with 10 bases in between. This CDR3 has 13 amino acids. Germline CDR1 and CDR2: SGHTA and FQGNSA. With 60 Vbeta and 13 Jbeta primers, the PCR was carried out. TCRdb keeps only in-frame clones here, not all; method: immunoSEQ multiplex PCR. The top ten clones hold approximately 0.092% of a sample with 200,000 or so clones, 82% of them seen once. The chain carries TRBV7-2 and TRBJ2-7, with D perhaps matching TRBD2 (6 bases). The source material was PBMCs. This clonotype originated in a boy aged 2-15 years in good health and CMV-seronegative. The CDR3 loop is CASSSGLAYEQYF. The CDR3 nucleotides read TGTGCCAGCAGCAGCGGGCTAGCCTACGAGCAGTACTTC. Using reference TRBV7-2 and TRBJ2-7 for the parts outside the CDR3, the full variable domain is GAGVSQSPSNKVTEKGKDVELRCDPISGHTALYWYRQSLGQGLEFLIYFQGNSAPDKSGLPSDRFSAERTGGSVSTLTIQRTQQEDSAVYLCASSSGLAYEQYFGPGTRLTVT.